Shown below are 21 T cell receptor beta chains from a single sample sequenced in a study of a mutant IDH1 vaccine in newly diagnosed glioma. The table came from immunoSEQ multiplex PCR; TCRdb's copy has only in-frame clones and leaves some out. The table includes 50,000 to 65,000 clones, roughly nine tenths detected once. Their antigens are not known. Time point denoted: week 35, safety follow-up. A 20-mer mutant IDH1 peptide at 300 ug was injected subcutaneously with topical imiquimod. Specimen: PBMCs, collected from a glioma patient whose treatment included an IDH1 peptide vaccine. Every receptor here comes from a man between 35 and 55 years old with glioma.

The rearrangement joins TRBV27 to TRBJ2-5; TRBD2 matches at 10 bases. Trimming removed 6 bases from V and 4 bases from J; junction bases left unmatched: 17. CDR1 and CDR2 (germline): MNHEY, SMNVEV (reference sequence). The CDR3 sequence is 18 residues long. DNA of the CDR3: TGTGCCAGCAGACCCATCGGTCTAGCGGGAGACGAAGGAGAGACCCAGTACTTC. Amino acids: CASRPIGLAGDEGETQYF.

This clone appeared a few times. The J gene is TRBJ1-1, the V gene TRBV5-4; tentative D call: TRBD1 (6 bases). The CDR3 has 15 residues. Germline V gene lookup returns CDR1 SGHNT and CDR2 YYREEE (reference sequence). The ends were cut back, 2 bases at V and 4 bases at J, with 15 bases in the middle. The CDR3 DNA is TGTGCCAGCAGCTTCGCCGGGGGCGCGGGCACTGAAGCTTTCTTT. It specifies CASSFAGGAGTEAFF.

The J gene is TRBJ1-3, the V gene TRBV18; 9 bases fit TRBD1. This CDR3 has 16 amino acids. With 3 bases clipped from V and 0 bases from J, the junction kept 3 bases outside the gene matches. Germline loops: CDR1 KGHSH, CDR2 LQKENI. DNA for the CDR3: TGTGCCAGCTCACCCGGACAGGGGCACTCTGGAAACACCATATATTTT. Protein product: CASSPGQGHSGNTIYF.

This chain connects TRBV5-1 to TRBJ2-5; 14 bases fit TRBD2. With 3 bases clipped from V and 1 base from J, the junction kept 5 bases outside the gene matches. There are 17 residues in the CDR3. Germline CDR1 SGHRS, CDR2 YFSETQ. The CDR3 sequence: CASSSGLAGVAQETQYF. DNA for the CDR3: TGCGCCAGCAGCTCGGGACTAGCGGGAGTGGCCCAAGAGACCCAGTACTTC.

V and J are TRBV5-1 and TRBJ1-6; TRBD1 aligns across 11 bases. The CDR3 is 16 residues long. CDR1 and CDR2 from the germline V gene are SGHRS and YFSETQ. Unmatched junction bases numbered 8, after V lost 4 bases and J lost 8 bases. The CDR3 DNA sequence: TGCGCCAGCAGCGAAGGACAGGGGGCGCGGTATTCACCCCTCCACTTT. Encoded protein: CASSEGQGARYSPLHF.

This rearrangement joins TRBV10-1 to TRBJ1-2; D may be TRBD1 (6 bases). Per the germline V gene, CDR1 is WNHNN and CDR2 is SYGVQD (reference sequence). V dropped 7 bases and J dropped 7 bases, with 10 bases sitting between them. The CDR3 is 11 amino acids. In DNA form, the CDR3 reads TGCGCCAGCACGGACAGCCCTGGCTACACCTTC. This encodes CASTDSPGYTF.

Here the CDR3 DNA reads TGTGCCAGCAGTTTCAGGGCCGGGGACTATGGCTACACCTTC. Translating it yields CASSFRAGDYGYTF. V gene TRBV27 combines with J gene TRBJ1-2; D is perhaps TRBD1 (5 bases). The V and J ends lost 3 bases and 3 bases respectively, with 11 bases between them. The germline gives CDR1 MNHEY, CDR2 SMNVEV (reference sequence). The CDR3 runs 14 residues.

The chain uses TRBV9 and TRBJ2-7; 7 bases line up with TRBD2. V was clipped by 1 base and J by 0 bases; unmatched bases: 1. CDR1 and CDR2 from the germline V gene are SGDLS and YYNGEE. The CDR3 length is 14 residues. CDR3 nucleotide sequence: TGTGCCAGCAGCGTAAGCGGGAACTCCTACGAGCAGTACTTC. Protein sequence: CASSVSGNSYEQYF.

The rearrangement links TRBV7-9 to TRBJ2-3; weak D call: TRBD1 (6 bases). Trimming stripped 5 bases from V and 2 bases from J, with 14 bases between. CDR1 and CDR2 (germline): SEHNR, FQNEAQ (reference sequence). The CDR3 runs 15 residues. CDR3: CASSPRAGDTDTQYF. DNA of the CDR3: TGTGCCAGCAGCCCCCGGGCAGGGGACACAGATACGCAGTATTTT. The full variable domain, completed using reference TRBV7-9 and TRBJ2-3, is DTGVSQNPRHKITKRGQNVTFRCDPISEHNRLYWYRQTLGQGPEFLTYFQNEAQLEKSRLLSDRFSAERPKGSFSTLEIQRTEQGDSAMYLCASSPRAGDTDTQYFGPGTRLTVL.

V is TRBV7-3 and J is TRBJ2-2; 9 bases match TRBD2. Germline loops: CDR1 SGHTA, CDR2 FQGTGA. CDR3 size: 16 residues. The junction had 16 bases not matched to a gene; V was cut back by 5 bases and J by 12 bases. The CDR3 reads CASSTVGGRANTKLFF. DNA for the CDR3: TGTGCCAGCAGCACCGTTGGCGGGAGGGCCAACACAAAGCTGTTTTTT.

This chain joins TRBV18 and TRBJ2-7; the match to TRBD1 covers 8 bases. Trimming took 3 bases from V and 6 from J; bases not matched to a gene: 7. The CDR3 is 14 residues long. Per germline, CDR1 KGHSH and CDR2 LQKENI. The CDR3 is CASSPGQGKGEQYF. In DNA form, the CDR3 reads TGTGCCAGCTCACCCGGACAGGGAAAGGGCGAGCAGTACTTC.

The CDR3 spells CASSQDTGSPYEQYF. CDR3 in DNA: TGCGCCAGCAGCCAAGATACGGGATCCCCCTACGAGCAGTACTTC. This rearrangement joins TRBV4-3 to TRBJ2-7; D is perhaps TRBD2 (5 bases). The germline gives CDR1 LGHNA, CDR2 YSLEER. Trimming stripped 0 bases from V and 2 bases from J, with 11 bases between. The CDR3 consists of 15 residues.

The V and J genes are TRBV10-3 and TRBJ2-7; 12 nucleotides agree with TRBD2. V shed 7 bases and J 5 bases; nucleotides not matched to a gene: 15. The CDR3 sequence is 17 residues long. Germline V gene data show CDR1 as ENHRY and CDR2 as SYGVKD. The CDR3 sequence is CAIKPGLAGWEWNEQYF. The CDR3 DNA sequence: TGTGCCATCAAACCGGGACTAGCGGGCTGGGAGTGGAACGAGCAGTACTTC.

This chain uses TRBV7-6 with TRBJ2-5, with a possible D match to TRBD2 (5 bases). The CDR3 runs 13 residues. Germline CDR1 SGHVS, CDR2 FNYEAQ. Trimming took off 4 bases at V and 5 bases at J, with 11 bases between the two ends. This chain's CDR3 is CASSSRDKETQYF. The DNA for the CDR3 is TGTGCCAGCAGCTCCCGGGATAAGGAGACCCAGTACTTC.

The chain carries TRBV10-2 and TRBJ2-3, with 11 nucleotides matching TRBD1. This CDR3 is 16 amino acids long. The V segment lost 4 bases and the J segment 4 bases; nucleotides outside the gene matches: 7. The germline V gene encodes CDR1 WSHSY and CDR2 SAAADI. The CDR3 coding sequence is TGCGCCAGCAGTGCCGCGGGACAGGGGGTCGCAGATACGCAGTATTTT. Its protein product is CASSAAGQGVADTQYF.

The rearrangement uses TRBV5-1 and TRBJ2-7, with D possibly matching TRBD1 (5 bases). The length of the CDR3 is 15 residues. Looked up from germline, CDR1 is SGHRS and CDR2 is YFSETQ. V lost 3 bases to trimming and J lost 3 bases, with 16 bases between them. CDR3 sequence reads: CASSWVSDNYYEQYF. The DNA for the CDR3 is TGCGCCAGCAGCTGGGTATCGGACAATTACTACGAGCAGTACTTC.

The rearrangement links TRBV11-2 to TRBJ2-2, with TRBD2 matching 8 bases. Germline V gives CDR1 SGHAT, CDR2 FQNNGV. The CDR3 has 17 amino acids. J was trimmed by 4 bases and V by 3 bases; bases with no gene match: 10. The CDR3 loop is CASSFYGSGRATGELFF. The CDR3 DNA sequence: TGTGCCAGCAGCTTTTATGGCAGCGGGAGAGCCACCGGGGAGCTGTTTTTT.

V usage is TRBV2 and J usage is TRBJ1-4; D is unclear. Germline CDR1 is SNHLY and CDR2 is FYNNEI. The CDR3 totals 14 residues. V was cut by 6 bases and J by 0 bases, with 8 bases left in between. The CDR3 sequence: CASRVSTTNEKLFF. CDR3 sequence (DNA): TGTGCCAGCAGAGTCAGCACAACTAATGAAAAACTGTTTTTT.

The CDR3 loop is CASSFFGRAGNEQFF. The CDR3 coding sequence is TGCGCCAGCAGCTTCTTCGGGAGGGCCGGTAATGAGCAGTTCTTC. The chain uses TRBV5-1 and TRBJ2-1; TRBD2 aligns across 8 bases. CDR3 length equals 15 residues. The V segment lost 2 bases and the J segment 7 bases; nucleotides outside the gene matches: 8. The germline V gene has CDR1 SGHRS and CDR2 YFSETQ. The full variable domain, with the rest looked up from reference TRBV5-1 and TRBJ2-1, is KAGVTQTPRYLIKTRGQQVTLSCSPISGHRSVSWYQQTPGQGLQFLFEYFSETQRNKGNFPGRFSGRQFSNSRSEMNVSTLELGDSALYLCASSFFGRAGNEQFFGPGTRLTVL.

The chain links TRBV19 to TRBJ2-5; a possible D gene is TRBD1 (6 bases). Deletions cut 8 bases from V and 2 bases from J, with 15 bases between. This CDR3 is built from 14 residues. Per germline, CDR1 LNHDA and CDR2 SQIVND (reference sequence). The CDR3 DNA follows: TGTGCCAGTTCTGTACAGGGCCCACAAGAGACCCAGTACTTC. Its protein product is CASSVQGPQETQYF.

This sequence joins TRBV2 and TRBJ1-5, with 9 nucleotides matching TRBD1. The germline V gene encodes CDR1 SNHLY and CDR2 FYNNEI. The CDR3 has 15 amino acids. Losses at the gene ends were 6 bases for V and 4 bases for J; bases not matched to a gene: 7. CDR3 in amino acids: CASSRQGVGNQPQHF. Written as DNA, the CDR3 is TGTGCCAGCAGCCGACAGGGGGTTGGTAATCAGCCCCAGCATTTT. Full variable domain (rest looked up from reference TRBV2 and TRBJ1-5): EPEVTQTPSHQVTQMGQEVILRCVPISNHLYFYWYRQILGQKVEFLVSFYNNEISEKSEIFDDQFSVERPDGSNFTLKIRSTKLEDSAMYFCASSRQGVGNQPQHFGDGTRLSIL.